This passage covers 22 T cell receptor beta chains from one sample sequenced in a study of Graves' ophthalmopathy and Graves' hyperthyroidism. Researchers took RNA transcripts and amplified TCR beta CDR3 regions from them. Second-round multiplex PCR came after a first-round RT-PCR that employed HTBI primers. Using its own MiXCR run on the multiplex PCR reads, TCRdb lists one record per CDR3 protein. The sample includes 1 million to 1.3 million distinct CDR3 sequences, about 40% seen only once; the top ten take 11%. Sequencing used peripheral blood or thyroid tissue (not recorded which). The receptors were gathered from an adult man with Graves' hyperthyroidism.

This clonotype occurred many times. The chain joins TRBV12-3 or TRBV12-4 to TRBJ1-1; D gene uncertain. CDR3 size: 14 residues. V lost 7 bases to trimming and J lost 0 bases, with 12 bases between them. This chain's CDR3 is CASNSAQMNTEAFF. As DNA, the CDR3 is TGTGCCAGCAATAGTGCACAGATGAACACTGAAGCTTTCTTT.

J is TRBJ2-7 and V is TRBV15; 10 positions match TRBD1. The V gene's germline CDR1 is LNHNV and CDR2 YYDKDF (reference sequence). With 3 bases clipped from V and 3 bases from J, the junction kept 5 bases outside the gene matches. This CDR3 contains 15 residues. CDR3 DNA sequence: TGTGCCACCAGCAGTGCTGGGGACAGGGGCTACGAGCAGTACTTC. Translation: CATSSAGDRGYEQYF.

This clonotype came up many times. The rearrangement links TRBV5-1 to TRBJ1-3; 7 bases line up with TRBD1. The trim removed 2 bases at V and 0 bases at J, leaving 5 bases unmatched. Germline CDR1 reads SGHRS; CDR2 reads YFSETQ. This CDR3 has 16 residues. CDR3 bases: TGCGCCAGCAGCTTTCGGACAGGAAGCTCTGGAAACACCATATATTTT. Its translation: CASSFRTGSSGNTIYF. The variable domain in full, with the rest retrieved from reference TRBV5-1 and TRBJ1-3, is KAGVTQTPRYLIKTRGQQVTLSCSPISGHRSVSWYQQTPGQGLQFLFEYFSETQRNKGNFPGRFSGRQFSNSRSEMNVSTLELGDSALYLCASSFRTGSSGNTIYFGEGSWLTVV.

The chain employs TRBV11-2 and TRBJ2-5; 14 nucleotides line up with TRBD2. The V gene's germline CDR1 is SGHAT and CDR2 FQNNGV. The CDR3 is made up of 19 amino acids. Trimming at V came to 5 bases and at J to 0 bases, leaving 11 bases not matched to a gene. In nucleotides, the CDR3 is TGTGCCAGCAGCCTCCGCGGACTAGCGGGGGGCCGGTACCAAGAGACCCAGTACTTC. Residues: CASSLRGLAGGRYQETQYF.

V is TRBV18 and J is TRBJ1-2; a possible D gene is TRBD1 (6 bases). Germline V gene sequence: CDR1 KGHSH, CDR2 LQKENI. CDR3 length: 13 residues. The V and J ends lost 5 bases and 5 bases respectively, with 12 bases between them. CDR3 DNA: TGTGCCAGCTCATCTCAACAGGGTTATGGCTACACCTTC. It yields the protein CASSSQQGYGYTF.

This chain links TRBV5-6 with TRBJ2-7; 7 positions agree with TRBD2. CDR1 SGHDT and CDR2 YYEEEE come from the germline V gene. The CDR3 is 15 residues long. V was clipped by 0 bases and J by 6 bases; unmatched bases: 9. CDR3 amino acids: CASSLAGSGGGEQYF. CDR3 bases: TGTGCCAGCAGCTTGGCCGGATCGGGAGGTGGCGAGCAGTACTTC.

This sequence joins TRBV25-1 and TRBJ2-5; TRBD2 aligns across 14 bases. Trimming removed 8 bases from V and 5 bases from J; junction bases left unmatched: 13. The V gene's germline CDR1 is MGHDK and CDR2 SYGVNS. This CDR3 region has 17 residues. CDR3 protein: CASAPGTSGRWSETQYF. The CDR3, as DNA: TGTGCCAGCGCCCCAGGGACTAGCGGGAGATGGTCTGAGACCCAGTACTTC. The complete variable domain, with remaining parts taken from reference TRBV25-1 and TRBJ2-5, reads EADIYQTPRYLVIGTGKKITLECSQTMGHDKMYWYQQDPGMELHLIHYSYGVNSTEKGDLSSESTVSRIRTEHFPLTLESARPSHTSQYLCASAPGTSGRWSETQYFGPGTRLLVL.

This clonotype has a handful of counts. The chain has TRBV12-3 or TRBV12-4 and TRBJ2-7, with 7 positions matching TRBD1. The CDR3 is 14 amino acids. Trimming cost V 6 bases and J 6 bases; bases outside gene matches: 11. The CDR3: CASSLTGLVAEQYF. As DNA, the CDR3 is TGTGCCAGCAGCCTGACAGGGTTAGTCGCCGAGCAGTACTTC.

For the CDR3, the DNA is TGTGCCAGCAGGGGTAGGGGCGAGCAGTACTTC. Residues: CASRGRGEQYF. V gene TRBV2 combines with J gene TRBJ2-7, with D tentatively TRBD1 (5 bases). This CDR3 region has 11 residues. The germline gives CDR1 SNHLY, CDR2 FYNNEI. V was pared by 6 bases and J by 6 bases, with 9 bases between. Using reference TRBV2 and TRBJ2-7 for the parts outside the CDR3, the full variable domain is EPEVTQTPSHQVTQMGQEVILRCVPISNHLYFYWYRQILGQKVEFLVSFYNNEISEKSEIFDDQFSVERPDGSNFTLKIRSTKLEDSAMYFCASRGRGEQYFGPGTRLTVT.

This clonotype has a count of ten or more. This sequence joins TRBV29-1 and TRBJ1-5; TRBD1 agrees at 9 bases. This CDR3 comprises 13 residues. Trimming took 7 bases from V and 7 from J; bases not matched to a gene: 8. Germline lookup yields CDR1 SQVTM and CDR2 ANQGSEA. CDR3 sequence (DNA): TGCAGCGCCGGGACAGGGCTTGGACAGCCCCAGCATTTT. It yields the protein CSAGTGLGQPQHF.

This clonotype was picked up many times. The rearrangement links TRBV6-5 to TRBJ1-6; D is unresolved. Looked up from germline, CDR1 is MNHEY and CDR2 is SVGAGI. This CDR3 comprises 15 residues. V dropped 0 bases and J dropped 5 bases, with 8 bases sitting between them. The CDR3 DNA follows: TGTGCCAGCAGTTACTCCGGGCGGGATAATTCACCCCTCCACTTT. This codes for CASSYSGRDNSPLHF.

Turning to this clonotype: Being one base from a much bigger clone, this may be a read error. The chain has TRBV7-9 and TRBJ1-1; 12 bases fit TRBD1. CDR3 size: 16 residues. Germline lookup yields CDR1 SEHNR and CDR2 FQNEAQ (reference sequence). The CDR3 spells CAGSPRDRGRNTEAFF. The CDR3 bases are TGTGCCGGCAGCCCTCGGGACAGGGGGCGAAACACTGAAGCTTTCTTT.

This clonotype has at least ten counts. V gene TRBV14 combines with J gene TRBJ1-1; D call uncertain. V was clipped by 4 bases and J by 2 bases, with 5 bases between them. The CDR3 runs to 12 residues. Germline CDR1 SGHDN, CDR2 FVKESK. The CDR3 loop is CASSRYNTEAFF. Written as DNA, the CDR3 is TGTGCCAGCAGCCGGTATAACACTGAAGCTTTCTTT.

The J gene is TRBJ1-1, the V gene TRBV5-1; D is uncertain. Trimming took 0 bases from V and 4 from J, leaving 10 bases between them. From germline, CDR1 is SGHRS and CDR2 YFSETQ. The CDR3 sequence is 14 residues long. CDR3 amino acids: CASSLDHRATEAFF. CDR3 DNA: TGCGCCAGCAGCTTGGACCATCGGGCCACTGAAGCTTTCTTT.

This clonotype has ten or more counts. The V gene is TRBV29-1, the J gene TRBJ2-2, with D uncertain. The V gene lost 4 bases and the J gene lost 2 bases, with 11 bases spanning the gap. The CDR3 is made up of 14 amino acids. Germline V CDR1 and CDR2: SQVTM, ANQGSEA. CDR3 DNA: TGCAGCGTTGCAGATGAGTATAACACCGGGGAGCTGTTTTTT. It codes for CSVADEYNTGELFF.

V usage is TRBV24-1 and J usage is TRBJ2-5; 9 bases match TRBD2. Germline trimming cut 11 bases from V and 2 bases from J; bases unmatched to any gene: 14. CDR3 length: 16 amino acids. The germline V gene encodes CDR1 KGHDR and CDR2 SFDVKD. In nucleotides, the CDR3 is TGTGCCAGCTCACCGGCGGTGGCGGGAGGGCAAGAGACCCAGTACTTC. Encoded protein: CASSPAVAGGQETQYF.

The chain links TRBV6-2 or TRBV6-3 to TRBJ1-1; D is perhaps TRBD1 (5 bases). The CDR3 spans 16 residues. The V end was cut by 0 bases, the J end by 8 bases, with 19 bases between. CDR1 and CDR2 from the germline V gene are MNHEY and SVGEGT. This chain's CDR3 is CASSYSILIQEPEAFF. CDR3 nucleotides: TGTGCCAGCAGTTACTCTATTTTGATACAGGAACCAGAAGCTTTCTTT.

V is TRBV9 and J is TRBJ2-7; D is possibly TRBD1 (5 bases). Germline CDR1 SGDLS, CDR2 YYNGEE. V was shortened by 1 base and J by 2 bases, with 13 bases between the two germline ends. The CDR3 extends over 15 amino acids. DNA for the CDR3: TGTGCCAGCAGCGTAAATTCAGGGCCAGCCTACGAGCAGTACTTC. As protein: CASSVNSGPAYEQYF.

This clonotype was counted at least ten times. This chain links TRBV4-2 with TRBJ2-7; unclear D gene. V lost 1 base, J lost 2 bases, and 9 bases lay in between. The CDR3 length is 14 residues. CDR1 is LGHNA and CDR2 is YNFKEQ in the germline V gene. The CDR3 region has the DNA TGTGCCAGCAGCCAAGCGGCCTCAGCCTACGAGCAGTACTTC. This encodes CASSQAASAYEQYF.

CDR3 in amino acids: CASIPVGAGSYEQYF. As DNA, the CDR3 is TGTGCCAGCATCCCAGTGGGGGCAGGCTCCTACGAGCAGTACTTC. This rearrangement joins TRBV7-2 to TRBJ2-7; the D gene is possibly TRBD1 (6 bases). Trimming stripped 7 bases from V and 0 bases from J, with 16 bases between. This CDR3 has 15 amino acids. Per germline, CDR1 SGHTA and CDR2 FQGNSA.

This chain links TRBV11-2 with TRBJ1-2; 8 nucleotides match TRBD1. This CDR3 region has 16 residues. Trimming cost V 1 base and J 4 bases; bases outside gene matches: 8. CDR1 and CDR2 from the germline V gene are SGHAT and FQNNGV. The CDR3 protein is CASSLGARGRIYGYTF. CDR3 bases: TGTGCCAGCAGCTTAGGCGCCAGGGGGCGTATCTATGGCTACACCTTC.

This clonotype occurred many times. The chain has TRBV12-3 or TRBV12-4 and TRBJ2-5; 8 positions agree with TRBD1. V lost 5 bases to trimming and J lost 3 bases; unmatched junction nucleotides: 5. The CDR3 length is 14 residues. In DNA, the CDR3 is TGTGCCAGCAGTCCCCTGGACAGGGAAGAGACCCAGTACTTC. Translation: CASSPLDREETQYF.